Below are 17 T cell receptor beta chains sequenced from a single sample in a study of T-cell memory formation after mild COVID-19. Each CDR3 protein is one row after TCRdb ran MiXCR on the 5' RACE reads. Of under 550,000 distinct CDR3 sequences listed, roughly 18% are singletons. The sample taken for sequencing was PBMCs or a T cell subset sorted from them (not recorded which). The receptors derive from an adult woman who had mild COVID-19 (a few samples of this study predate the infection). Cell type and time point are not known.

V gene TRBV24-1 combines with J gene TRBJ2-1, with 7 bases matching TRBD1. V trimming: 5 bases; J trimming: 4 bases; junction bases outside the gene matches: 7. The CDR3 has 15 amino acids. Germline CDR1 is KGHDR and CDR2 is SFDVKD. Here the CDR3 DNA reads TGTGCCACCAGTGGTCCGGGACAGATGTACAATGAGCAGTTCTTC. Protein product: CATSGPGQMYNEQFF.

This clonotype was recorded a few times. The chain joins TRBV21-1 to TRBJ1-1; TRBD1, the table's D call, lacks a check against the DNA. TRBV21-1 is recorded as a pseudogene. The CDR3 length is 13 residues. CDR3 sequence (DNA): TGTGCCAGCAGCTGGACGGACAGGGCTGAAGCTTTCTTT. It translates to CASSWTDRAEAFF.

This clonotype was counted only a few times. V gene TRBV9 combines with J gene TRBJ1-2, with D perhaps TRBD1 (6 bases). Trimming shortened V by 0 bases and J by 4 bases, and 10 bases separated the two germline ends. Germline lookup yields CDR1 SGDLS and CDR2 YYNGEE. The CDR3 runs to 14 residues. The CDR3: CASSVDGGPYGYTF. The CDR3 DNA follows: TGTGCCAGCAGCGTAGACGGGGGGCCCTATGGCTACACCTTC.

This clonotype has just a few counts. V usage is TRBV10-3 and J usage is TRBJ1-2; 9 bases are a match to TRBD1. CDR3 length equals 13 residues. V trimming: 6 bases; J trimming: 8 bases; junction bases outside the gene matches: 7. CDR1 and CDR2 (germline): ENHRY, SYGVKD. CDR3 region: CAISSGQGGGYTF. The DNA for the CDR3 is TGTGCCATCAGCTCGGGACAGGGTGGCGGCTACACCTTC.

This clonotype occurred a few times. The chain joins TRBV4-1 to TRBJ1-1; no definite D call. Trimming took off 4 bases at V and 1 base at J, with 13 bases between the two ends. This CDR3 comprises 15 residues. The germline gives CDR1 MGHRA, CDR2 YSYEKL. Here the CDR3 DNA reads TGCGCCAGCAGCCCTGAGCGGTTCTGGAACACTGAAGCTTTCTTT. It yields the protein CASSPERFWNTEAFF.

This clonotype was seen repeatedly, ten times or more. The V gene is TRBV10-2, the J gene TRBJ2-1; 7 nucleotides align to TRBD2. Germline loops: CDR1 WSHSY, CDR2 SAAADI. The V segment lost 6 bases and the J segment 4 bases; nucleotides outside the gene matches: 6. The CDR3 loop spans 14 amino acids. Written as DNA, the CDR3 is TGCGCCAGCAGCCAACCGGGACTATACAATGAGCAGTTCTTC. Translating gives CASSQPGLYNEQFF.

This clonotype was picked up a small number of times. The V call is TRBV7-6, the J call TRBJ2-5; 11 positions match TRBD2. V was pared by 1 base and J by 5 bases, with 6 bases of the junction left unmatched. This CDR3 spans 16 amino acids. Germline lookup yields CDR1 SGHVS and CDR2 FNYEAQ. In nucleotides, the CDR3 is TGTGCCAGCAGCTTAGATAGCGGGAGGGGAGATGAGACCCAGTACTTC. Its protein product is CASSLDSGRGDETQYF.

This clonotype has just a few counts. The gene calls are TRBV11-2 and TRBJ1-3; D unclear. V lost 6 bases, J lost 0 bases, and 9 bases lay in between. Germline CDR1 reads SGHAT; CDR2 reads FQNNGV. CDR3 length equals 14 residues. CDR3 loop: CASRPTASGNTIYF. The CDR3 nucleotides are TGTGCCAGCAGGCCAACAGCCTCTGGAAACACCATATATTTT.

In regard to this clonotype: A read error may explain this, as a much larger clone is one base away. J is TRBJ2-3 and V is TRBV7-9, with unresolved D. The CDR3 is 12 residues long. Trimming took 3 bases from V and 4 from J, leaving 5 bases between them. CDR1 is SEHNR, CDR2 FQNEAQ, per germline (reference sequence). The CDR3 DNA reads TGTGCCAGCAGCTTTTTCCCAGATACGCAGTATTTT. Its translation is CASSFFPDTQYF.

This clonotype has at least ten counts. This chain joins TRBV7-3 and TRBJ2-2; no definite D call. The CDR3 has 12 amino acids. V shed 6 bases and J shed 5 bases, with 7 bases lying between them. Per the germline V gene, CDR1 is SGHTA and CDR2 is FQGTGA. In DNA form, the CDR3 reads TGTGCCAGCAGTTGGGGAACCGGGGAGCTGTTTTTT. Encoded protein: CASSWGTGELFF. The whole variable domain, remainder taken from reference TRBV7-3 and TRBJ2-2, is GAGVSQTPSNKVTEKGKYVELRCDPISGHTALYWYRQSLGQGPEFLIYFQGTGAADDSGLPNDRFFAVRPEGSVSTLKIQRTERGDSAVYLCASSWGTGELFFGEGSRLTVL.

The chain uses TRBV5-1 and TRBJ1-1, with no clear D. V lost 2 bases to trimming and J lost 2 bases, with 10 bases between them. The V gene's germline CDR1 is SGHRS and CDR2 YFSETQ. This CDR3 has 14 amino acids. CDR3: CASSLSQINTEAFF. The CDR3 DNA reads TGCGCCAGCAGCTTAAGCCAGATCAACACTGAAGCTTTCTTT.

This clonotype appeared a few times. V is TRBV7-9 and J is TRBJ2-5; possibly TRBD1 for D (5 bases). The CDR3 has 19 residues. Trimming cost V 2 bases and J 5 bases, with 27 bases left between them. CDR1 is SEHNR, CDR2 FQNEAQ, per germline (reference sequence). Here the CDR3 DNA reads TGTGCCAGCAGCTTAATGTCCTCAGGGATCGATGGCAGTGGGGAGACCCAGTACTTC. The encoded protein is CASSLMSSGIDGSGETQYF.

This clonotype has more than one count but fewer than ten. V usage is TRBV5-1 and J usage is TRBJ2-7, with TRBD2 matching 14 bases. The junction had 8 bases not matched to a gene; V was cut back by 4 bases and J by 5 bases. The germline V gene encodes CDR1 SGHRS and CDR2 YFSETQ. The CDR3 is made up of 16 amino acids. DNA for the CDR3: TGCGCCAGCAGCCCGAGGACTAGCGGGGGGTCCCACGAGCAGTACTTC. Protein: CASSPRTSGGSHEQYF.

This clonotype turned up a few times. This chain links TRBV4-1 with TRBJ2-7; 10 bases are a match to TRBD2. V was pared by 0 bases and J by 2 bases, with 4 bases of the junction left unmatched. In germline, CDR1 is MGHRA, CDR2 YSYEKL. CDR3 length equals 16 residues. CDR3 residues: CASSQEAGTSAYEQYF. CDR3 bases: TGCGCCAGCAGCCAAGAGGCCGGGACTAGCGCCTACGAGCAGTACTTC.

The chain is built from TRBV12-3 or TRBV12-4 and TRBJ2-2, with 10 bases lining up with TRBD1. The CDR3 runs 17 residues. Germline trimming cut 3 bases from V and 6 bases from J; bases unmatched to any gene: 10. The CDR3 region has the DNA TGTGCCAGCAGTTTGGGCCGGACAGGGGGTGTAGCCGGGGAGCTGTTTTTT. This gives the protein CASSLGRTGGVAGELFF.

For this clonotype: A much larger clone sits a single nucleotide away, making a read error possible. This chain links TRBV11-2 with TRBJ2-7; 8 bases line up with TRBD1. The CDR3 extends over 13 amino acids. Germline CDR1 and CDR2: SGHAT and FQNNGV. V was clipped by 7 bases and J by 3 bases; unmatched bases: 5. CDR3 coding DNA: TGTGCCAGCAATTACGACAGGGGCTACGAGCAGTACTTC. Translation: CASNYDRGYEQYF.

This rearrangement joins TRBV7-8 to TRBJ2-3, with D possibly matching TRBD2 (6 bases). Germline values: CDR1 SGHVS, CDR2 FQNEAQ. With 6 bases removed from V and 6 bases from J, the gap between germline ends came to 19 bases. CDR3 length equals 15 residues. In DNA form, the CDR3 reads TGTGCCAGCAGGACCGGCGGGAACCCTCTGGATACGCAGTATTTT. Translation: CASRTGGNPLDTQYF.